This T cell receptor beta chain was observed in a study of T cells in Graves' hyperthyroidism and ophthalmopathy. The investigators amplified TCR beta CDR3 regions from RNA transcripts. The HTBI set primed first-round TCR CDR3 RT-PCR. TCRdb reprocessed the multiplex PCR reads with MiXCR, giving one entry per CDR3 protein. The sample has about 290,000 distinct CDR3 sequences; roughly an eighth are singletons. This CDR3 has 13 amino acids. Germline CDR1 is KGHDR and CDR2 is SFDVKD. The ends were cut back, 4 bases at V and 2 bases at J, with 6 bases in the middle. Investigators excluded patients with uncontrolled infection, other autoimmune disease, pregnancy or lactation. Clinical symptoms, serum thyroxine, TRAb, thyroid ultrasound and orbital computed tomography informed diagnoses. This clonotype was counted between two and nine times.

The receptor comes from a middle-aged woman with Graves' hyperthyroidism. V gene TRBV24-1 combines with J gene TRBJ2-3; no reliable D call. Input material: blood. The CDR3 region is CATSEPVTDTQYF. The CDR3 DNA follows: TGTGCCACCAGTGAACCGGTCACAGATACGCAGTATTTT.